This T cell receptor (beta chain) was sequenced for a study of blood T cell repertoires in COVID-19. The overall study: Researchers got acute and convalescent COVID-19 samples from the United States, Italy and Spain.

This CDR3 has 14 amino acids. The ends were cut back, 0 bases at V and 1 base at J, with 6 bases in the middle. Germline V gene lookup returns CDR1 MNHEY and CDR2 SVGAGI. The method was immunoSEQ multiplex PCR; TCRdb's version includes in-frame clones alone and lacks a portion of them. Among over 150,000 clones listed, approximately 91% were seen once. Sequences were obtained from peripheral blood. The chain employs TRBV6-5 and TRBJ1-1; no clear D gene. The sequence came from a man younger than 30 with COVID-19, enrolled during active disease. The CDR3 DNA is TGTGCCAGCAGTTACTCGCGGCGGAACACTGAAGCTTTCTTT. Translated: CASSYSRRNTEAFF.